The 13 T cell receptor beta chains given below trace back to one sample, sequenced in a study of fetal regulatory T cell absence and autoimmunity. The method was immunoSEQ multiplex PCR; TCRdb's version includes in-frame clones alone and lacks a portion of them. Here the sample spans about 95,000 clones, approximately 79% being singletons. The sample consisted of pancreas tissue. These TCRs come from a male donor with IPEX syndrome.

The CDR3 loop is CATFLYPGTGIDSNQPQHF. DNA of the CDR3: TGTGCCACCTTCCTCTACCCGGGGACAGGGATTGACAGCAATCAGCCCCAGCATTTT. The J gene is TRBJ1-5, the V gene TRBV6-8; 9 nucleotides match TRBD1. CDR3 size: 19 residues. Looked up from germline, CDR1 is MNHGY and CDR2 is SAAAGT. Trimming at V came to 10 bases and at J to 1 base, leaving 20 bases not matched to a gene.

The rearrangement joins TRBV11-3 to TRBJ2-1; no clear D gene. In germline, CDR1 is SGHNT, CDR2 YENEEA. V was cut by 0 bases and J by 6 bases, with 9 bases left in between. CDR3 length: 14 residues. The CDR3: CASSLDHPINEQFF. The CDR3 nucleotides read TGTGCCAGCAGCTTAGATCACCCGATCAATGAGCAGTTCTTC.

J is TRBJ1-2 and V is TRBV6-1; 10 bases agree with TRBD1. This CDR3 comprises 13 residues. The germline V gene has CDR1 MNHNS and CDR2 SASEGT. V lost 6 bases, J lost 8 bases, and 6 bases stayed unmatched. The DNA for the CDR3 is TGTGCCAGCAGCGACAGGGGGCTGGGAGGCTACACCTTC. This sequence encodes CASSDRGLGGYTF.

The chain couples TRBV6-1 to TRBJ1-2, with D tentatively TRBD1 (6 bases). V lost 4 bases to trimming and J lost 3 bases, with 21 bases between them. The length of the CDR3 is 17 residues. From germline, CDR1 is MNHNS and CDR2 SASEGT. CDR3 protein: CASSVPLDSSSYYGYTF. CDR3 nucleotides: TGTGCCAGCAGTGTCCCCCTGGACAGTTCTAGTTACTATGGCTACACCTTC.

The chain couples TRBV7-9 to TRBJ2-1; D is uncertain. V was trimmed by 2 bases and J by 8 bases, leaving 16 bases between them. The germline V gene has CDR1 SEHNR and CDR2 FQNEAQ (reference sequence). The CDR3 consists of 15 residues. CDR3 nucleotides: TGTGCCAGCAGCTTAAGGGCGGTAGAAAGAGATGAGCAGTTCTTC. Translated, it gives CASSLRAVERDEQFF.

This chain's CDR3 is CASSPPGQNYGYTF. CDR3 coding DNA: TGTGCCAGCAGTCCACCGGGACAGAACTATGGCTACACCTTC. The V and J genes are TRBV2 and TRBJ1-2; TRBD1 matches 7 bases. Per germline, CDR1 SNHLY and CDR2 FYNNEI. V lost 5 bases and J lost 2; bases outside the gene matches: 5. This CDR3 comprises 14 residues.

This clone was counted between two and nine times. The chain is built from TRBV27 and TRBJ2-1, with D maybe TRBD2 (6 bases). Germline CDR1 is MNHEY and CDR2 is SMNVEV (reference sequence). Trimming took off 5 bases at V and 12 bases at J, with 20 bases between the two ends. The CDR3 has 14 amino acids. As DNA, the CDR3 is TGTGCCAGCAGTCCCTCCTCGCGGGGTAGGGGGCAGTTCTTC. Protein product: CASSPSSRGRGQFF.

CDR3 nucleotide sequence: TGTGCCAGCAGACAGGGACGCACAGATACGCAGTATTTT. This codes for CASRQGRTDTQYF. The rearrangement uses TRBV2 and TRBJ2-3; a weak D match, TRBD1 (6 bases). V dropped 6 bases and J dropped 1 base, with 8 bases sitting between them. The germline V gene encodes CDR1 SNHLY and CDR2 FYNNEI. The CDR3 loop spans 13 amino acids.

The V and J genes are TRBV19 and TRBJ2-5; D call uncertain. The CDR3 contains 13 residues. CDR1 is LNHDA and CDR2 is SQIVND in the germline V gene (reference sequence). The germline V and J ends were trimmed by 5 bases and 2 bases, with 9 bases remaining between them. CDR3 sequence: CASSRRQQETQYF. The DNA of the CDR3 is TGTGCCAGTAGTCGTAGGCAGCAAGAGACCCAGTACTTC.

The chain has TRBV13 and TRBJ2-1; perhaps TRBD2 as D (5 bases). V lost 5 bases and J lost 4, with 18 bases in between. There are 16 residues in the CDR3. CDR1 and CDR2 (germline): PRHDT, FYEKMQ (reference sequence). CDR3 amino acids: CASSPGGSRPYNEQFF. The DNA for the CDR3 is TGTGCCAGCAGCCCGGGCGGGTCCCGGCCATACAATGAGCAGTTCTTC.

Written as DNA, the CDR3 is TGTGCCAGCGGGACAGGGTTTCTCGACACTGAAGCTTTCTTT. It translates to CASGTGFLDTEAFF. The V and J genes are TRBV25-1 and TRBJ1-1; TRBD1 matches 9 bases. CDR1 is MGHDK and CDR2 is SYGVNS in the germline V gene. V lost 8 bases and J lost 3; bases outside the gene matches: 7. This CDR3 is built from 14 residues.

V gene TRBV7-9 combines with J gene TRBJ2-7; TRBD1 matches 7 bases. The CDR3 loop spans 13 amino acids. The germline V gene has CDR1 SEHNR and CDR2 FQNEAQ (reference sequence). V was pared by 8 bases and J by 2 bases, with 6 bases of the junction left unmatched. The CDR3 DNA reads as TGTGCCAGCTTAGGACAGGTCCCCTACGAGCAGTACTTC. This encodes CASLGQVPYEQYF.

The chain combines TRBV6-9 with TRBJ2-5, with unresolved D. The CDR3 totals 13 residues. Trimming shortened V by 6 bases and J by 5 bases, and 13 bases separated the two germline ends. Germline CDR1 MNHGY, CDR2 SVAAGI. In nucleotides, the CDR3 is TGTGCCAGCAGCTCTGGGGAAGTGGAGACCCAGTACTTC. Encoded protein: CASSSGEVETQYF.